Included here is one TCR beta chain sequence, with context. What it recognizes is unknown. These data are taken from a study of cytomegalovirus exposure and HLA in healthy donors. Findings and limits, study-wide: Previously analyzed data showed that most TCR beta V segments were productive at a frequency of about 87% or about 30%. Being indistinguishable, some V segments were excluded, TRBV6-2 and TRBV6-3 among them. There were some public TCRs occurring in many donors, but most TCR sequences were rare. Follow-up analysis seemed to connect common viral pathogens with several of the most significant clusters identified.

V was clipped by 2 bases and J by 5 bases, with 19 bases between them. CDR1 and CDR2 from the germline V gene are SEHNR and FQNEAQ (reference sequence). The CDR3 totals 16 residues. The PCR ran on 60 Vbeta and 13 Jbeta primers. TCRdb keeps only in-frame clones here, not all; method: immunoSEQ multiplex PCR. This table has around 190,000 clones, approximately 80% appearing once. The specimen sequenced was PBMCs. The origin of this receptor is a woman between 50 and 59 years old in good health and CMV-seronegative. The V and J genes are TRBV7-9 and TRBJ2-7, with D tentatively TRBD1 (6 bases). The CDR3 DNA follows: TGTGCCAGCAGCTTAAACACAGGGATAAACATCCACGAGCAGTACTTC. Translating gives CASSLNTGINIHEQYF.